This T cell receptor (beta chain) was observed in a study of cytomegalovirus exposure and HLA in healthy donors. V was pared by 4 bases and J by 6 bases, with 3 bases of the junction left unmatched. This CDR3 is 15 amino acids long. CDR1 is SEHNR and CDR2 is FQNEAQ in the germline V gene (reference sequence). Overall study findings and caveats: Analyses of presence/absence relied on an assumption of roughly uniform sequencing depth across donors.

In the PCR, 60 Vbeta and 13 Jbeta primers were used. The table came from immunoSEQ multiplex PCR; TCRdb's copy has only in-frame clones and leaves some out. The repertoire holds 100,000 to 150,000 clones, with roughly 80% as singletons. Points on this clone: Its antigen is currently unknown.

This TCR came from a woman between 40 and 50 years old in good health and CMV-seropositive. The rearrangement uses TRBV7-9 and TRBJ1-6; TRBD1 agrees at 10 bases. The sequenced sample was PBMCs. As DNA, the CDR3 is TGTGCCAGCAGCTCGGGACAGGGGTTTAATTCACCCCTCCACTTT. Protein sequence: CASSSGQGFNSPLHF.